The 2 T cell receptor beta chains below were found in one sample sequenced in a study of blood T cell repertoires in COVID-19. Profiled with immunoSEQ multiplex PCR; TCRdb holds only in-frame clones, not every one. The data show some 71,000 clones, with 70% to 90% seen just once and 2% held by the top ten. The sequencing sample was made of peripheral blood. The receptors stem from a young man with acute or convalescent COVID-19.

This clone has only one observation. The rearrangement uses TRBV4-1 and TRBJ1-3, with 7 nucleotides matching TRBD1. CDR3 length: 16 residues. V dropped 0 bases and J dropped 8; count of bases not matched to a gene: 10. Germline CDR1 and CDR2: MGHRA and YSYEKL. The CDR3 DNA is TGCGCCAGCAGCCAAGATCTTAGAGGGGGCGTGGACACCATATATTTT. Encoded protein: CASSQDLRGGVDTIYF.

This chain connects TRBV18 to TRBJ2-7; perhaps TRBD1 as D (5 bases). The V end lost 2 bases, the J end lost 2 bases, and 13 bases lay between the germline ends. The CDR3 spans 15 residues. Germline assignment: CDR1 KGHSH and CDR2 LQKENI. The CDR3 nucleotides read TGTGCCAGCTCACCATCGGTCGACAGCGCCTACGAGCAGTACTTC. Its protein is CASSPSVDSAYEQYF.